A single sample is the source of the 6 T cell receptor beta chains below, sequenced in a study of cytomegalovirus exposure and HLA in healthy donors. In the PCR, 60 Vbeta and 13 Jbeta primers were used. The protocol was immunoSEQ multiplex PCR, while the TCRdb copy is restricted to in-frame clones and leaves out a portion. The data contain roughly 120,000 clones, about three quarters of them singletons. The sample consisted of PBMCs. The receptors were sampled from a woman aged 40-49 years in good health and CMV-seropositive.

The chain employs TRBV13 and TRBJ1-4; the match to TRBD1 covers 11 bases. V gave up 8 bases and J gave up 7 bases; unmatched junction bases: 3. The CDR3 runs 13 residues. Germline lookup yields CDR1 PRHDT and CDR2 FYEKMQ (reference sequence). Here the CDR3 reads CASSDRGREKLFF. The CDR3 DNA reads as TGTGCCAGCTCGGACAGGGGGCGTGAAAAACTGTTTTTT.

V usage is TRBV10-3 and J usage is TRBJ1-3; D is undetermined. From germline, CDR1 is ENHRY and CDR2 SYGVKD. V shed 6 bases and J shed 2 bases, with 14 bases lying between them. The CDR3 is made up of 15 amino acids. The CDR3 coding sequence is TGTGCCATCAGCTCCGACAATCTACCTGGAAACACCATATATTTT. Translating it yields CAISSDNLPGNTIYF.

CDR3 DNA sequence: TGTGCCAGCAGCGTAACCCCGAGCACCGGGGAGCTGTTTTTT. Residues: CASSVTPSTGELFF. The gene calls are TRBV9 and TRBJ2-2; D remains ambiguous. This CDR3 contains 14 residues. V lost 1 base, J lost 4 bases, and 8 bases lay in between. Germline-derived CDR1 and CDR2 are SGDLS and YYNGEE.

The chain uses TRBV7-2 and TRBJ2-7; D is unresolved. Looked up from germline, CDR1 is SGHTA and CDR2 is FQGNSA. V was cut by 5 bases and J by 2 bases, with 13 bases left in between. This CDR3 is 14 amino acids long. For the CDR3, the DNA is TGTGCCAGCAGCCCCCTTCCGGGTCCCTACGAGCAGTACTTC. As protein: CASSPLPGPYEQYF.

The genes are TRBV18 and TRBJ2-1, with D possibly matching TRBD2 (6 bases). The V gene lost 3 bases and the J gene lost 6 bases, with 12 bases spanning the gap. The CDR3 runs 14 residues. CDR1 KGHSH and CDR2 LQKENI come from the germline V gene. CDR3 coding DNA: TGTGCCAGCTCACCGACTAGTAAGTCCAATGAGCAGTTCTTC. Amino acid sequence: CASSPTSKSNEQFF.

The chain couples TRBV14 to TRBJ2-4, with a tentative D call TRBD1 (6 bases). The germline CDR1 and CDR2 sequences are SGHDN and FVKESK. This CDR3 has 12 residues. V dropped 5 bases and J dropped 6 bases, with 8 bases sitting between them. The CDR3 is CASSTQGNIQYF. The CDR3 bases are TGTGCCAGCAGCACACAGGGAAACATTCAGTACTTC.